This T cell receptor (beta chain) was retrieved from a study of T cells in localized non-small cell lung cancer (TCRdb year 2020). About the full investigation: T cell repertoires of 236 early-stage NSCLC patients were analyzed, with tumors being compared against uninvolved tumor-adjacent lungs. The cohort consisted of approximately 240 treatment-naive NSCLC patients whose localized lung tumors had been resected. Of the NSCLC patients, fewer than 150 were male and about 97 were female, and the mean age was approximately 69 years. The paper as a whole reports these results and caveats: Higher T cell density in blood was associated with longer overall survival, whereas higher clonality in adjacent lung was associated with shorter survival. A median of 57 of the top 100 tumor clones turned up in the paired uninvolved adjacent lung, and 25 to 35 of those clones also ranked among the top 100 of that same adjacent lung. Because the study design was exploratory, TCR variables were selected using unadjusted p-values without false-discovery rate correction. Uninvolved tumor-adjacent lung showed the highest T cell clonality, higher than tumor, which suggests more focused antigenic responses in the uninvolved tumor-adjacent lung. Because multi-region sequencing of the tumors was not done, intratumor heterogeneity could not be ruled out.

TCR beta CDR3 regions were sequenced from DNA using the immunoSEQ Assay. As for the original processing: T cell density was computed as TCR beta template counts normalized to usable DNA estimated by amplifying housekeeping genes. Using the preseqR package, richness was estimated by extrapolating to 120,000 templates for tissue samples and 400,000 templates for PBMC samples. Clonality was defined by subtracting Pielou's evenness from one. Tissue-enriched TCRs were identified through differential abundance testing performed on productive amino-acid clonotypes, with a minimum total count of 5 and an alpha of 0.1. The Jaccard Index and the Morisita Overlap Index were used to measure repertoire overlap between compartments. TCR beta CDR3s were clustered by GLIPH together with public tetramer-defined viral CDR3s, and at least three viral sequences plus V-gene enrichment were required for viral motifs. TCRdb took over this immuneACCESS table, retaining in-frame rearrangements with V and J assigned. Such tables are incomplete; in checked studies, under half of the missing clones stem from an unresolved V gene, and the remainder is unexplained. From that table come the V and J calls and clone size; the DNA was used to work out D and trimming. The sample yields under 55,000 clones; roughly nine tenths were counted once. The ten top clones hold approximately 10% of the sample.

At diagnosis, peripheral blood, uninvolved tumor-adjacent lung and tumor were collected and stored as a combination of fresh-frozen and FFPE material. Blood samples were analyzed as peripheral blood mononuclear cells for TCR repertoire profiling. Worth noting for this clone: What this receptor recognizes is not known. No base quality information exists; no much larger clone differs at one position.

This TCR was sampled from a woman aged 35 to 75 with stage II lung adenocarcinoma. The sequencing here drew on PBMCs, taken before any cancer treatment.

The DNA reads as follows: TGTGCCAGTAGGATGAGGGCAGTCCCTTACAATGAGCAGTTCTTC. This gives the protein CASRMRAVPYNEQFF. The chain was built from TRBV19 and TRBJ2-1, and possibly TRBD2, on 5 matching bases. The CDR3 holds 15 amino acids from the cysteine to the phenylalanine. Left in the record is the CDR3 DNA by itself, 45 bases read in frame from the first base. V is clipped by 6 bases and J by 4 bases, and the sequence between their germline boundaries is 16 bases long. CDR1 and CDR2 are drawn from the germline V gene (reference sequence): LNHDA, SQIVND.